This T cell receptor (beta chain) was identified during a study of blood T cell repertoires in COVID-19. Study-level background: Spain, Italy and the United States supplied samples that represented acute and convalescent COVID-19. Sources were T cells, B-cell-depleted T cells, or PBMCs; the material itself was cDNA or gDNA.

Original methodology: By means of reference gene primer amplification, nucleated cell counts were estimated. The assay was immunoSEQ multiplex PCR, and TCRdb's table has in-frame clones only and misses some. Clone size and the V and J calls come from that table; the DNA yielded D and trimming. The table includes more than 250,000 clones, more than 85% detected once. Trimming cost V 0 bases and J 1 base, with 10 bases left between them. The CDR3 totals 15 residues. The germline gives CDR1 SGDLS, CDR2 YYNGEE. This TCR was sampled from a man aged 18 to 30 with active or convalescent COVID-19. This chain joins TRBV9 and TRBJ2-5; TRBD1 might be the D (5 bases). The sequenced material came from peripheral blood. The CDR3 sequence is CASSVGDQGQETQYF. DNA of the CDR3: TGTGCCAGCAGCGTAGGGGATCAGGGCCAAGAGACCCAGTACTTC. Complete variable domain (other parts from reference TRBV9 and TRBJ2-5): DSGVTQTPKHLITATGQRVTLRCSPRSGDLSVYWYQQSLDQGLQFLIQYYNGEERAKGNILERFSAQQFPDLHSELNLSSLELGDSALYFCASSVGDQGQETQYFGPGTRLLVL.